A selection of T cell receptor beta chains follows, all from one sample in a study of OX40 agonist ivuxolimab in advanced cancers. Sequenced by immunoSEQ multiplex PCR; TCRdb stores in-frame clones only, minus some. The sample has tens of thousands of clones, approximately 78% seen once. The starting material was CD4+ or CD8+ T cells sorted from blood, obtained in a trial of the OX40 agonist ivuxolimab. Receptors were obtained from an adult with an advanced solid tumor such as melanoma, head and neck, liver or kidney cancer. Each CDR3 is given with its conserved first and last residue. A D gene is named only where the DNA matches it firmly. The listing skips clone size in some rows; elsewhere it reads once, few, many or a size class.

clone_size	d_call	v_call	j_call	cdr3_aa
-	-	TRBV28	TRBJ2-7	CASSLGRAYEQYF
-	-	TRBV30	TRBJ2-4	CAWSVVGDKNIQYF
-	-	TRBV6-1	TRBJ1-2	CASSEGTRHNYGYTF
-	TRBD1	TRBV28	TRBJ2-5	CASSSQGFRNQETQYF
-	TRBD1	TRBV30	TRBJ1-1	CARDYRGRFASNDTEAFF
-	-	TRBV9	TRBJ2-7	CASSVTGEGSYEQYF
-	-	TRBV11-3	TRBJ1-1	CASSLGVHTEAFF
-	-	TRBV9	TRBJ2-1	CASSVGSRSNEQFF
-	-	TRBV10-3	TRBJ2-7	CAIVKDSGGRYEQYF
-	-	TRBV29-1	TRBJ2-7	CSVVTWIGYEQYF
-	TRBD1	TRBV9	TRBJ1-1	CASSVLQGAVAEAFF
-	-	TRBV7-3	TRBJ2-1	CASSLRLAANEQFF
-	-	TRBV18	TRBJ2-5	CASSQEGETQYF
few	-	TRBV21-1	TRBJ2-7	CASSIGGPSGFHYEQYF
-	-	TRBV5-6	TRBJ2-5	CASSLPGARKTQYF
-	-	TRBV7-8	TRBJ1-1	CASSPRGGAQNTEAFF
-	-	TRBV28	TRBJ2-3	CASSSPVTMADTQYF
-	-	TRBV28	TRBJ2-1	CASSLIGPSYNEQFF
-	-	TRBV5-4	TRBJ2-3	CASSLGWVGYTDTQYF
-	-	TRBV6-1	TRBJ2-7	CASSVSGWSGRGSREQYF
-	TRBD2	TRBV6-5	TRBJ2-7	CASSKLAPSYEQYF
few	-	TRBV28	TRBJ2-7	CASSFTGSEQYF
-	-	TRBV28	TRBJ2-5	CASRSLIETQYF
-	TRBD1	TRBV18	TRBJ2-5	CASSRLETGLETQYF
-	-	TRBV7-9	TRBJ1-1	CASSPRTASDTEAFF
once	TRBD2	TRBV5-1	TRBJ2-3	CASSREVPQRDTQYF
-	TRBD2	TRBV7-2	TRBJ2-7	CASSLETSGTPSYEQYF
-	TRBD2	TRBV28	TRBJ2-5	CASSRTGTSGGANDLETQYF
-	TRBD1	TRBV6-6	TRBJ1-1	CASRPGQMNTEAFF
-	-	TRBV6-1	TRBJ2-1	CASILGPGSNEQFF
-	TRBD2	TRBV6-5	TRBJ2-1	CASSYVAGGSYNEQFF